A single sample gave rise to the 5 T cell receptor beta chains below, sequenced in a study of beta chain features in type 1 diabetes. These TCRs' antigens remain unknown. Reverse transcribing all isolated RNA meant expressed TCRB transcripts were sequenced. Sequenced by immunoSEQ multiplex PCR; TCRdb stores in-frame clones only, minus some. In the table there are some 700,000 clones, roughly 13% of which are singletons. General study results and limits: A moderate, significant TCRB CDR3 shortening appeared in type 1 diabetes across four CD4+ subsets.

The sequenced sample was naive CD4+ T cells from blood. All receptors come from a man aged 18 to 29 with type 1 diabetes.

This clone was picked up a small number of times. The gene calls are TRBV5-4 and TRBJ2-7, with D possibly TRBD1 on 5 matching bases. Looked up from germline, CDR1 is SGHNT and CDR2 is YYREEE (reference sequence). V lost 0 bases and J lost 0, with 7 bases in between. This CDR3 has 14 residues. CDR3 DNA sequence: TGTGCCAGCAGCTTGGAGCAGGGCTCCTACGAGCAGTACTTC. This sequence encodes CASSLEQGSYEQYF.

The chain joins TRBV5-1 to TRBJ2-2; TRBD1 is a possible D gene (6 bases). Looked up from germline, CDR1 is SGHRS and CDR2 is YFSETQ. The CDR3 is 14 amino acids. With 0 bases removed from V and 4 bases from J, the gap between germline ends came to 7 bases. CDR3 nucleotide sequence: TGCGCCAGCAGCTTGGGCAGGGGCACCGGGGAGCTGTTTTTT. Translating gives CASSLGRGTGELFF.

This clone occurred a few times. DNA of the CDR3: TGCGCCAGCAGCTTGGGTGAACACTCTGGGGCCAACGTCCTGACTTTC. Amino acid sequence: CASSLGEHSGANVLTF. V and J are TRBV5-1 and TRBJ2-6; the D is unclear. CDR1 is SGHRS, CDR2 YFSETQ, per germline. The CDR3 runs 16 residues. V was trimmed by 0 bases and J by 0 bases, leaving 7 bases between them.

Remarks on this clone: Other nucleotide sequences from this sample produce the same CDR3. V and J are TRBV28 and TRBJ1-6; tentatively, D is TRBD1 (6 bases). The germline gives CDR1 MDHEN, CDR2 SYDVKM. V lost 5 bases to trimming and J lost 5 bases, with 13 bases between them. CDR3 length: 15 residues. CDR3 DNA sequence: TGTGCCAGCAGTCTACTGGACAGAGATAATTCACCCCTCCACTTT. Translation: CASSLLDRDNSPLHF.

The chain is built from TRBV29-1 and TRBJ2-5, with D tentatively TRBD1 or TRBD2 (5 bases each). CDR1 SQVTM and CDR2 ANQGSEA come from the germline V gene. Between the trimmed V and J ends, which lost 6 bases and 11 bases, there was a span of 19 bases. The CDR3 totals 12 residues. The CDR3: CSVPGPGNEQYF. In nucleotides, the CDR3 is TGCAGCGTACCGGGACCAGGTAATGAGCAGTACTTC.